The 8 T cell receptor beta chains below were found in one sample sequenced in a study of T-cell memory formation after mild COVID-19. TCRdb analysed the 5' RACE reads with MiXCR anew, one entry per CDR3 protein. The table lists a few hundred thousand distinct CDR3 sequences, 20% to 25% of them singletons. The sample taken for sequencing was PBMCs or a T cell subset sorted from them (not recorded which). The receptors come from a man aged 18 to 30 who had mild COVID-19 (a few samples of this study predate the infection). Cell type and time point are not known.

The V call is TRBV5-1, the J call TRBJ1-5; maybe TRBD1 (5 bases). The V gene's germline CDR1 is SGHRS and CDR2 YFSETQ. V was clipped by 0 bases and J by 0 bases, with 16 bases between them. CDR3 length: 18 amino acids. CDR3 sequence: CASSLGLGGDYSNQPQHF. The CDR3 region has the DNA TGCGCCAGCAGCTTGGGGCTTGGCGGGGACTATAGCAATCAGCCCCAGCATTTT. Full variable domain (rest looked up from reference TRBV5-1 and TRBJ1-5): KAGVTQTPRYLIKTRGQQVTLSCSPISGHRSVSWYQQTPGQGLQFLFEYFSETQRNKGNFPGRFSGRQFSNSRSEMNVSTLELGDSALYLCASSLGLGGDYSNQPQHFGDGTRLSIL.

Many counts were recorded for this clonotype. J is TRBJ2-5 and V is TRBV18; D not certain. The germline CDR1 and CDR2 sequences are KGHSH and LQKENI. Trimming cost V 8 bases and J 4 bases, with 14 bases left between them. The CDR3 loop spans 13 amino acids. The CDR3 coding sequence is TGTGCCAGCAGTCCTCCCGGGCGAGAGACCCAGTACTTC. This codes for CASSPPGRETQYF.

This clonotype was detected only a few times. V usage is TRBV4-3 and J usage is TRBJ1-1; weak D call: TRBD1 (5 bases). Germline CDR1 LGHNA, CDR2 YSLEER. This CDR3 region has 14 residues. The V end lost 1 base, the J end lost 8 bases, and 14 bases lay between the germline ends. CDR3 sequence reads: CASSQVWQGGEAFF. The CDR3 DNA is TGCGCCAGCAGCCAAGTTTGGCAGGGCGGAGAAGCTTTCTTT.

This clonotype occurred once. The rearrangement joins TRBV20-1 to TRBJ2-5; D may be TRBD1 (5 bases). This CDR3 has 14 residues. Trimming stripped 5 bases from V and 4 bases from J, with 17 bases between. The germline V gene encodes CDR1 DFQATT and CDR2 SNEGSKA (reference sequence). The DNA for the CDR3 is TGCAGTGCTGTAAGCTCTAGAAGGGGAGAGACCCAGTACTTC. Translation: CSAVSSRRGETQYF.

This chain connects TRBV6-1 to TRBJ2-3; D is possibly TRBD1 or TRBD2 (5 bases each). This CDR3 is 15 amino acids long. Trimming pared 2 bases from V and 1 base from J, leaving 10 bases between. CDR1 is MNHNS and CDR2 is SASEGT in the germline V gene. The chain's CDR3 is CASSERGARTDTQYF. The CDR3 DNA follows: TGTGCCAGCAGTGAACGAGGGGCGCGCACAGATACGCAGTATTTT.

The chain couples TRBV5-1 to TRBJ2-1; 9 bases match TRBD1. After removal of 0 bases from V and 8 bases from J, the junction contained 6 bases not matched to a gene. The CDR3 consists of 15 residues. Germline lookup yields CDR1 SGHRS and CDR2 YFSETQ. The CDR3 coding sequence is TGCGCCAGCAGCTTGGGGGGACAGGGCTGGGATGAGCAGTTCTTC. It codes for CASSLGGQGWDEQFF.

This clonotype showed up just a few times. The rearrangement joins TRBV6-2 or TRBV6-3 to TRBJ1-4; unclear D gene. From germline, CDR1 is MNHEY and CDR2 SVGEGT. V lost 5 bases and J lost 13, with 23 bases in between. This CDR3 is 15 amino acids long. The CDR3 reads CASSRTNRAPDGLFF. DNA for the CDR3: TGTGCCAGCAGTCGCACCAATAGGGCCCCTGACGGACTGTTTTTT.

CDR3 sequence reads: CASSLPGGLGGYTF. CDR3 nucleotide sequence: TGTGCCAGCAGCCTCCCTGGGGGGTTAGGCGGCTACACCTTC. This sequence joins TRBV3-1 and TRBJ1-2; the D gene is possibly TRBD1 (5 bases). V gave up 4 bases and J gave up 8 bases, with 17 bases separating them. Germline CDR1 and CDR2: LGHDT and YNNKEL (reference sequence). This CDR3 is built from 14 residues.